What follows describes a single T cell receptor (beta chain). As yet, its antigen is unknown. This record belongs to a study of vaccination and CD4 T cells after COVID-19. Study conclusions and caveats: The study examined relatively few convalescent patients and included no early post-infection timepoints.

The CDR3 totals 15 residues. The V end was cut by 0 bases, the J end by 2 bases, with 10 bases between. CDR1 is MNHEY and CDR2 is SMNVEV in the germline V gene (reference sequence). The treatment here: roughly 10-day PBMC culture with coronavirus spike peptide pools or control peptides (ViraFEST assay). Researchers used the Oncomine TCR Beta short-read assay to sequence DNA from cultured CD4+ T cells. TCRdb recomputed calls from the PCR reads with MiXCR, one row per CDR3 protein. The sample includes 15,000 to 20,000 distinct CDR3 sequences, approximately 31% of them seen just once. The chain is built from TRBV27 and TRBJ2-5; D gene uncertain. This receptor was identified in a human donor with COVID-19. What was sequenced was cultured CD4+ T cells from blood. CDR3 sequence (DNA): TGTGCCAGCAGTTTATCCCGACGGGCGCAAGAGACCCAGTACTTC. It codes for CASSLSRRAQETQYF.